These 30 T cell receptor beta chains were sequenced from one sample in a study of blood T cell repertoires in COVID-19. Profiling relied on immunoSEQ multiplex PCR, and the TCRdb table lists in-frame clones only, not all of them. In the table there are a few hundred thousand clones, approximately 82% of which are singletons. The source material was peripheral blood. The source is a man between 25 and 39 years old who had recovered from COVID-19.

The DNA for the CDR3 is TGTGCCAGCAGCCAATCCTGGGGACTAGCACAGGAGACCCAGTACTTC. Amino acids: CASSQSWGLAQETQYF. J is TRBJ2-5 and V is TRBV7-2, with 9 positions matching TRBD2. Trimming took 5 bases from V and 5 from J; bases not matched to a gene: 12. Looked up from germline, CDR1 is SGHTA and CDR2 is FQGNSA. The CDR3 length is 16 residues.

The chain employs TRBV6-1 and TRBJ2-2; the match to TRBD1 covers 7 bases. CDR1 is MNHNS, CDR2 SASEGT, per germline. The length of the CDR3 is 16 residues. The junction had 11 bases not matched to a gene; V was cut back by 3 bases and J by 7 bases. CDR3 in amino acids: CASSEGRGIAVGELFF. For the CDR3, the DNA is TGTGCCAGCAGTGAGGGCAGGGGGATCGCGGTCGGGGAGCTGTTTTTT.

This rearrangement joins TRBV5-1 to TRBJ2-6; D is unclear. V was trimmed by 4 bases and J by 0 bases, leaving 11 bases between them. Per the germline V gene, CDR1 is SGHRS and CDR2 is YFSETQ. This CDR3 spans 16 amino acids. The chain's CDR3 is CASSLGVVSGANVLTF. In DNA, the CDR3 is TGCGCCAGCAGCCTAGGAGTAGTCTCTGGGGCCAACGTCCTGACTTTC.

V is TRBV19 and J is TRBJ2-2; D might be TRBD1 (6 bases). This CDR3 contains 15 residues. The V end was cut by 5 bases, the J end by 5 bases, with 15 bases between. The germline V gene encodes CDR1 LNHDA and CDR2 SQIVND (reference sequence). The CDR3 here is CASSLAGVDTGELFF. The DNA of the CDR3 is TGTGCCAGTAGTCTGGCAGGGGTTGATACCGGGGAGCTGTTTTTT.

The genes are TRBV6-2 or TRBV6-3 and TRBJ2-4; 10 bases are shared with TRBD2. Trimming at V came to 0 bases and at J to 6 bases, leaving 5 bases not matched to a gene. The CDR3 loop spans 16 amino acids. Germline values: CDR1 MNHEY, CDR2 SVGEGT. In DNA form, the CDR3 reads TGTGCCAGCAGTTACTCCAAGCGGGGGGGGATAAACATTCAGTACTTC. Residues: CASSYSKRGGINIQYF.

V and J are TRBV6-5 and TRBJ1-1; D is unclear. The ends were cut back, 0 bases at V and 12 bases at J, with 11 bases in the middle. The germline V gene has CDR1 MNHEY and CDR2 SVGAGI. The CDR3 is 12 amino acids. The CDR3 sequence: CASSYSSGSPFF. In DNA form, the CDR3 reads TGTGCCAGCAGTTACTCGAGCGGGTCCCCTTTCTTT.

This clone has only a few counts. V is TRBV5-1 and J is TRBJ1-1; D ambiguous. Germline V gene data show CDR1 as SGHRS and CDR2 as YFSETQ. V dropped 0 bases and J dropped 4 bases, with 13 bases sitting between them. This CDR3 is built from 15 residues. In DNA, the CDR3 is TGCGCCAGCAGCTTGGGGGCGCGATCATCCACTGAAGCTTTCTTT. Translated, it gives CASSLGARSSTEAFF.

V and J are TRBV18 and TRBJ1-5; the D is unclear. This CDR3 has 13 amino acids. The germline V and J ends were trimmed by 3 bases and 7 bases, with 10 bases remaining between them. Per germline, CDR1 KGHSH and CDR2 LQKENI. The CDR3 nucleotides read TGTGCCAGCTCACCGGTCGGGGAACAGCCCCAGCATTTT. Protein product: CASSPVGEQPQHF.

J is TRBJ1-3 and V is TRBV3-1 (or the pseudogene TRBV3-2), with D perhaps matching TRBD1 (5 bases). Germline assignment: CDR1 LGHDT and CDR2 YNNKEL (reference sequence). The CDR3 is made up of 12 amino acids. The CDR3 nucleotides are TGTGCAGCGGGGGGAACTGGAAACACCATATATTTT. Translated: CAAGGTGNTIYF.

The V and J genes are TRBV4-1 and TRBJ2-7; 14 bases align to TRBD2. J gave up 2 bases and V 1 base, and 1 base lay outside the gene matches. Germline CDR1 is MGHRA and CDR2 is YSYEKL. The length of the CDR3 is 16 residues. The CDR3 sequence is CASSQGLAGGPYEQYV. The CDR3 DNA reads as TGCGCCAGCAGCCAAGGACTAGCGGGGGGGCCCTACGAGCAGTACGTC.

This chain uses TRBV6-5 with TRBJ2-1, with D perhaps matching TRBD2 (5 bases). Germline CDR1 and CDR2: MNHEY and SVGAGI. This CDR3 is built from 13 residues. V lost 6 bases and J lost 14, with 20 bases in between. CDR3 coding DNA: TGTGCCAGCAGATACACTCAACTGAGGGTGGAGTTCTTC. Protein product: CASRYTQLRVEFF.

This chain uses TRBV3-1 (or the pseudogene TRBV3-2) with TRBJ1-1, with a tentative D call TRBD1 (5 bases). In germline, CDR1 is LGHDT, CDR2 YNNKEL (reference sequence). This CDR3 contains 14 residues. V dropped 7 bases and J dropped 3 bases, with 15 bases sitting between them. CDR3 protein: CASTPRGSDTEAFF. CDR3 DNA: TGTGCCAGCACCCCCCGGGGGTCAGACACTGAAGCTTTCTTT.

V usage is TRBV3-1 (or the pseudogene TRBV3-2) and J usage is TRBJ2-5, with D perhaps matching TRBD2 (6 bases). The germline V gene has CDR1 LGHDT and CDR2 YNNKEL (reference sequence). This CDR3 has 13 amino acids. The V and J ends lost 3 bases and 5 bases respectively, with 10 bases between them. CDR3 coding DNA: TGTGCCAGCAGCCATCGGGCGGGGGAGACCCAGTACTTC. Its protein is CASSHRAGETQYF.

This sequence joins TRBV11-2 and TRBJ1-6; D is unresolved. This CDR3 region has 13 residues. Germline CDR1 and CDR2: SGHAT and FQNNGV. V was shortened by 4 bases and J by 8 bases, with 9 bases between the two germline ends. CDR3 coding DNA: TGTGCCAGCAGCTCCCAGGACTATTCACCCCTCCACTTT. Translated, it gives CASSSQDYSPLHF. Supplemented by reference TRBV11-2 and TRBJ1-6, the full variable domain reads EAGVAQSPRYKIIEKRQSVAFWCNPISGHATLYWYQQILGQGPKLLIQFQNNGVVDDSQLPKDRFSAERLKGVDSTLKIQPAKLEDSAVYLCASSSQDYSPLHFGNGTRLTVT.

The V and J genes are TRBV4-1 and TRBJ1-1; perhaps TRBD1 as D (6 bases). The CDR3 contains 15 residues. CDR1 and CDR2 (germline): MGHRA, YSYEKL. The V end lost 5 bases, the J end lost 7 bases, and 20 bases lay between the germline ends. The CDR3 bases are TGCGCCAGCAGCTCGACCGCAGGGGCTGGGGATGAAGCTTTCTTT. Encoded protein: CASSSTAGAGDEAFF.

CDR3 residues: CASRQNNSPLHF. The CDR3 DNA reads TGTGCCAGCAGGCAGAATAATTCACCCCTCCACTTT. J is TRBJ1-6 and V is TRBV2, with D hard to call. Germline-derived CDR1 and CDR2 are SNHLY and FYNNEI. Trimming stripped 6 bases from V and 5 bases from J, with 5 bases between. The CDR3 contains 12 residues.

V usage is TRBV7-8 and J usage is TRBJ2-3, with a possible D match to TRBD2 (6 bases). This CDR3 has 17 amino acids. Germline loops: CDR1 SGHVS, CDR2 FQNEAQ. Trimming removed 1 base at V and 2 bases at J, with 16 bases between. CDR3 amino acids: CASSLGELALDTDTQYF. CDR3 coding DNA: TGTGCCAGCAGCTTAGGGGAACTAGCCCTCGACACAGATACGCAGTATTTT.

The chain joins TRBV7-9 to TRBJ2-4; D is possibly TRBD1 (6 bases). Germline CDR1 reads SEHNR; CDR2 reads FQNEAQ (reference sequence). Between the trimmed V and J ends, which lost 1 base and 11 bases, there was a span of 9 bases. The CDR3 loop spans 12 amino acids. The CDR3 loop is CASSLEDRFQYF. In DNA form, the CDR3 reads TGTGCCAGCAGCTTAGAGGACAGATTTCAGTACTTC.

The chain joins TRBV21-1 to TRBJ1-5; the table gives TRBD1 as D, unverified against the DNA. TRBV21-1 is designated a pseudogene. The CDR3 covers 15 residues. The CDR3 here is CASSNSGQFNQPQHF. Here the CDR3 DNA reads TGTGCCAGCAGCAACTCTGGACAGTTCAATCAGCCCCAGCATTTT.

The V call is TRBV4-2, the J call TRBJ2-6; no clear D. CDR1 LGHNA and CDR2 YNFKEQ come from the germline V gene. Trimming cost V 0 bases and J 2 bases, with 8 bases left between them. This CDR3 spans 16 amino acids. The CDR3 sequence: CASSQDLSTGANVLTF. The CDR3 coding sequence is TGTGCCAGCAGCCAAGATCTTTCTACTGGGGCCAACGTCCTGACTTTC.

The chain couples TRBV2 to TRBJ2-7, with 13 positions matching TRBD2. V trimming: 8 bases; J trimming: 0 bases; junction bases outside the gene matches: 10. From germline, CDR1 is SNHLY and CDR2 FYNNEI. This CDR3 region has 17 residues. CDR3 protein: CASRRLAGGPSSYEQYF. CDR3 sequence (DNA): TGTGCCAGCCGGAGACTAGCGGGGGGTCCGAGCTCCTACGAGCAGTACTTC.

The chain joins TRBV10-3 to TRBJ2-2, with D perhaps matching TRBD1 (6 bases). Trimming shortened V by 4 bases and J by 7 bases, and 10 bases separated the two germline ends. Looked up from germline, CDR1 is ENHRY and CDR2 is SYGVKD. The CDR3 is 13 residues long. The CDR3 bases are TGTGCCATCAGTGGACAGGACGGCGGGGAGCTGTTTTTT. Its protein product is CAISGQDGGELFF.

The V gene is TRBV7-6, the J gene TRBJ2-1; 11 bases align to TRBD2. The V segment lost 2 bases and the J segment 10 bases; nucleotides outside the gene matches: 7. The CDR3 spans 15 residues. Per the germline V gene, CDR1 is SGHVS and CDR2 is FNYEAQ. CDR3: CASSLSLAGGREQFF. Here the CDR3 DNA reads TGTGCCAGCAGCTTATCGCTAGCGGGGGGCAGGGAGCAGTTCTTC.

The genes are TRBV5-8 and TRBJ2-2, with unresolved D. Trimming took off 5 bases at V and 7 bases at J, with 15 bases between the two ends. The CDR3 loop spans 14 amino acids. Germline-derived CDR1 and CDR2 are SGHTS and YDEGEE. The CDR3 DNA reads TGTGCCAGCAGTTATTTATCGGAGAGCGGGGAGCTGTTTTTT. Amino acids: CASSYLSESGELFF.

The chain uses TRBV12-3 or TRBV12-4 and TRBJ1-5; no clear D gene. The germline V and J ends were trimmed by 1 base and 4 bases, with 5 bases remaining between them. This CDR3 is built from 13 residues. The CDR3 DNA reads as TGTGCCAGCAGTTTAGAGCGAAATCAGCCCCAGCATTTT. Encoded protein: CASSLERNQPQHF.

J is TRBJ2-7 and V is TRBV14, with D perhaps matching TRBD1 (5 bases). The germline V gene has CDR1 SGHDN and CDR2 FVKESK. This CDR3 region has 13 residues. The ends were cut back, 9 bases at V and 3 bases at J, with 15 bases in the middle. The CDR3 bases are TGTGCCAGTTGGTTGGACACCTGCTACGAGCAGTACGTC. It codes for CASWLDTCYEQYV.

J is TRBJ1-5 and V is TRBV12-3 or TRBV12-4; D gene uncertain. V lost 6 bases and J 4 bases, leaving 7 bases between the germline ends. This CDR3 spans 12 amino acids. CDR3 sequence: CASSRDNQPQHF. The CDR3 DNA sequence: TGTGCCAGCAGCCGGGATAATCAGCCCCAGCATTTT.

This clone was observed a single time. The CDR3 nucleotides read TGTGCCAGCAGCCAAGATGTACAGGCCCAAGAGACCCAGTACTTC. Its translation is CASSQDVQAQETQYF. The V gene is TRBV3-1 (or the pseudogene TRBV3-2), the J gene TRBJ2-5; maybe TRBD1 (5 bases). Germline V lookup: CDR1 LGHDT, CDR2 YNNKEL (reference sequence). This CDR3 is built from 15 residues. V was pared by 0 bases and J by 1 base, with 9 bases between.

The chain links TRBV9 to TRBJ1-1; D not resolved. The germline gives CDR1 SGDLS, CDR2 YYNGEE. Trimming shortened V by 7 bases and J by 4 bases, and 11 bases separated the two germline ends. This CDR3 region has 12 residues. The CDR3: CASGGGGTEAFF. The CDR3 DNA sequence: TGTGCCAGCGGAGGAGGTGGCACTGAAGCTTTCTTT.

J is TRBJ1-1 and V is TRBV4-1, with D possibly matching TRBD1 (5 bases). Germline values: CDR1 MGHRA, CDR2 YSYEKL. The CDR3 contains 15 residues. The ends were cut back, 6 bases at V and 1 base at J, with 15 bases in the middle. The CDR3 DNA is TGCGCCAGCAGAGCTGCTAGGGGCGAGAACACTGAAGCTTTCTTT. It is translated as CASRAARGENTEAFF.